A single T cell receptor beta chain is shown here with its context. Antigen specificity is unknown. This record comes from a study of pediatric ulcerative colitis. The survey-level immunoSEQ assay was used. Method: immunoSEQ multiplex PCR; TCRdb's copy keeps in-frame clones and lacks some. There are 12,000 to 15,000 clones in the sample; just under 90% occur only once, and 0.98% lies in the top ten. Study findings and constraints: Rectal repertoires separated controls, mild-moderate and acute severe colitis. Compared with controls, ulcerative colitis showed greater blood-rectum clone sharing. No controls had the two rectal clonotypes shared by ulcerative colitis patients.

Looked up from germline, CDR1 is SGHTA and CDR2 is FQGTGA. The length of the CDR3 is 17 residues. V was clipped by 5 bases and J by 4 bases, with 21 bases between them. The receptor was derived from a boy aged 5-17 years with moderate ulcerative colitis. The sample consisted of blood. The V and J genes are TRBV7-3 and TRBJ2-1; D is uncertain. The CDR3 DNA reads as TGTGCCAGCAGCCCGCGTCCCGACCTAAGCGCTTACAATGAGCAGTTCTTC. Residues: CASSPRPDLSAYNEQFF.